A selection of T cell receptor beta chains follows, all from one sample in a study of blood T cell repertoires in COVID-19. Generated by immunoSEQ multiplex PCR, the TCRdb table keeps only in-frame clones and is missing some. The table has over 100,000 clones, approximately 80% seen once. The sequencing input was peripheral blood. All receptors derive from a woman aged 55-69 years with acute or convalescent COVID-19. Each CDR3 is given with its conserved first and last residue. D genes are given only for firm matches.

j_call d_call v_call cdr3_length cdr3_aa
TRBJ2-7 NA TRBV29-1 15 CSVRSPQGALYEQYF
TRBJ1-2 NA TRBV5-1 14 CASSPRRVGYGYTF
TRBJ1-1 NA TRBV6-5 13 CASRSGGATEAFF
TRBJ1-2 NA TRBV29-1 13 CSVGSGPFYGYTF
TRBJ1-1 NA TRBV7-9 12 CASSLESSEAFF
TRBJ2-5 NA TRBV12-5 15 CASGLDTPASRLFNF
TRBJ2-1 NA TRBV5-8 14 CASSPTQRRGEQFF
TRBJ1-2 NA TRBV19 14 CASTLVQGNYGYTF
TRBJ1-3 NA TRBV30 14 CAWSVHGAGNTIYF
TRBJ2-7 TRBD1 TRBV24-1 16 CATSGPGGNSVGEQYF
TRBJ1-2 NA TRBV11-2 16 CASSLEWTRSTDGYTF
TRBJ2-3 NA TRBV30 12 CAWSYDMGTQYF
TRBJ2-2 TRBD1 TRBV5-1 16 CASSSLGQGPTGELFF
TRBJ2-3 NA TRBV24-1 15 CATSDLDRFSDTQYF
TRBJ1-6 NA TRBV9 17 CASSVGARTAHNSPLHF
TRBJ1-2 NA TRBV6-5 12 CASSYGGNGYTF
TRBJ2-3 NA TRBV11-2 15 CASSQKLRSTDTQYF
TRBJ2-4 NA TRBV3-1/TRBV3-2 17 CASSQDGGAWAKNIQYF
TRBJ2-5 TRBD1 TRBV9 16 CASSPDVGTAEETQYF
TRBJ2-1 TRBD1 TRBV24-1 16 CATSDPLTGENNEQFF
TRBJ2-1 TRBD1 TRBV4-1 15 CASSREGTGYNEQFF